These T cell receptor beta chains were read from a single sample in a study of T-cell reconstitution after alpha-beta-depleted transplantation in children. A single record per CDR3 protein comes from TCRdb applying MiXCR to the PCR reads. The sample comprises 350,000 to 500,000 distinct CDR3 sequences, about 40% of which are singletons, and 27% rests with the top ten. The sequences come from PBMCs, collected before TCRalphabeta/CD19-depleted stem cell transplant. These receptors were obtained from a girl aged 2-15 years with aplastic anemia, due to receive a stem cell transplant. Each CDR3 is given with its conserved first and last residue. The D gene is left open where the match is weak. Only part of the rows carry a size: once, few, many, or a class if the clone is expanded.

len: 13
abundance: NA
v_gene: TRBV20-1
d_gene: NA
j_gene: TRBJ2-1
CDR3nt: TGCAGTGCTGGGAGACGAGTATACAATGAGCAGTTCTTC
CDR3aa: CSAGRRVYNEQFF

len: 15
abundance: NA
v_gene: TRBV20-1
d_gene: TRBD1
j_gene: TRBJ2-1
CDR3nt: TGCAGTGCTAGAGTGCCGGGACAGGGTCACAATGAGCAGTTCTTC
CDR3aa: CSARVPGQGHNEQFF

len: 16
abundance: NA
v_gene: TRBV18
d_gene: TRBD1
j_gene: TRBJ2-1
CDR3nt: TGTGCCAGCTCACCACGGTGGGACAGGGGCTACAATGAGCAGTTCTTC
CDR3aa: CASSPRWDRGYNEQFF

len: 13
abundance: NA
v_gene: TRBV7-6
d_gene: TRBD1
j_gene: TRBJ1-6
CDR3nt: TGTGCCAGCAGCTTAGGACAGGGTGCACCCCTCCACTTT
CDR3aa: CASSLGQGAPLHF

len: 11
abundance: NA
v_gene: TRBV20-1
d_gene: NA
j_gene: TRBJ1-1
CDR3nt: TGCAGTGCTAGCCTCGGGGGGGAAGCTTTCTTT
CDR3aa: CSASLGGEAFF

len: 15
abundance: NA
v_gene: TRBV9
d_gene: NA
j_gene: TRBJ2-1
CDR3nt: TGTGCCAGCAGCGGAGGCGGGAAGATTTACAATGAGCAGTTCTTC
CDR3aa: CASSGGGKIYNEQFF

len: 14
abundance: many
v_gene: TRBV12-3/TRBV12-4
d_gene: NA
j_gene: TRBJ1-2
CDR3nt: TGTGCCAGCAGTTTTGGCGGGGGGGCAGGTGGCTACACCTTC
CDR3aa: CASSFGGGAGGYTF

len: 16
abundance: many
v_gene: TRBV29-1
d_gene: NA
j_gene: TRBJ1-1
CDR3nt: TGCAGCGTTAATGGGGGCCTCAACACCTTGAACACTGAAGCTTTCTTT
CDR3aa: CSVNGGLNTLNTEAFF

len: 15
abundance: NA
v_gene: TRBV4-1
d_gene: NA
j_gene: TRBJ2-7
CDR3nt: TGCGCCAGCAGCCAAGAAGGGCAGGGGGGCTACGAGCAGTACTTC
CDR3aa: CASSQEGQGGYEQYF

len: 13
abundance: many
v_gene: TRBV18
d_gene: NA
j_gene: TRBJ2-5
CDR3nt: TGTGCCAGCTCACCGGGCCGACAAGAGACCCAGTACTTC
CDR3aa: CASSPGRQETQYF

len: 16
abundance: few
v_gene: TRBV20-1
d_gene: NA
j_gene: TRBJ1-6
CDR3nt: TGCAGTGCTAGACCCAAATCGGGGGGGCTTAATTCACCCCTCCACTTT
CDR3aa: CSARPKSGGLNSPLHF

len: 16
abundance: many
v_gene: TRBV4-2
d_gene: TRBD1
j_gene: TRBJ1-5
CDR3nt: TGTGCCAGCAGCCAGGTACAGGGGGATAGCAATCAGCCCCAGCATTTT
CDR3aa: CASSQVQGDSNQPQHF

len: 17
abundance: NA
v_gene: TRBV7-9
d_gene: NA
j_gene: TRBJ2-3
CDR3nt: TGTGCCAGCAGCTCGGACGTATGGTGGGCACGGACAGATACGCAGTATTTT
CDR3aa: CASSSDVWWARTDTQYF

len: 15
abundance: NA
v_gene: TRBV12-3/TRBV12-4
d_gene: TRBD1
j_gene: TRBJ2-1
CDR3nt: TGTGCCAGCAGTCTACCCGGGACAGTCTACAATGAGCAGTTCTTC
CDR3aa: CASSLPGTVYNEQFF

len: 18
abundance: many
v_gene: TRBV7-2
d_gene: TRBD2
j_gene: TRBJ2-7
CDR3nt: TGTGCCAGCAGCTTAGCGGGGACTAGTGATTGGAGCTCCTACGAGCAGTACTTC
CDR3aa: CASSLAGTSDWSSYEQYF

len: 14
abundance: NA
v_gene: TRBV6-1
d_gene: TRBD1
j_gene: TRBJ2-5
CDR3nt: TGTGCCAGCAGCCGACAGGGAGTGGGGGAGACCCAGTACTTC
CDR3aa: CASSRQGVGETQYF

len: 11
abundance: NA
v_gene: TRBV6-1
d_gene: NA
j_gene: TRBJ2-7
CDR3nt: TGTGCCAGCAGTGTAGCGCCTGAGCAGTACTTC
CDR3aa: CASSVAPEQYF